This T cell receptor beta chain comes out of a study of T cells after yellow fever vaccination. The study, taken as a whole, reports: When the response was secondary, it was weaker but reached its peak faster, day 5 versus 15. Within FACS-sorted repertoires, abundant clonotypes contaminating from the bulk population could be present.

V lost 4 bases to trimming and J lost 8 bases; unmatched junction nucleotides: 10. Per germline, CDR1 SGHRS and CDR2 YFSETQ. The CDR3 spans 14 residues. TCRdb fed the 5' RACE reads into MiXCR, producing one record per CDR3 protein. The sample yields 300,000 to 400,000 distinct CDR3 sequences, around 10% seen once. This clonotype was detected a few times. Its target is unknown. Sequencing used CD4+ T cells sorted from PBMCs, obtained 45 days after the yellow fever booster vaccination. The chain is built from TRBV5-1 and TRBJ1-2; 8 bases are a match to TRBD1. This clonotype was sampled from a man between 18 and 35 years old who received the YFV17D yellow fever vaccine. The CDR3 coding sequence is TGCGCCAGCAGCCCCGGGACAGGCCCCGTGGGCTACACCTTC. Its translation is CASSPGTGPVGYTF.